This T cell receptor (beta chain) was captured by sequencing in a study of OX40 agonist ivuxolimab in advanced cancers. Turning to the study itself: Ivuxolimab doses were 0.01, 0.1, 0.3, 1.5, 3 or 10 mg/kg every 2 weeks.

TCRdb keeps only in-frame clones here, not all; method: immunoSEQ multiplex PCR. The top ten clones hold less than 0.45% of a sample with 55,000 to 65,000 clones, roughly 85% of them seen once. This CDR3 is 17 amino acids long. The V gene end was trimmed by 0 bases and the J gene end by 2 bases; junction bases not matched to a gene: 8. Germline CDR1 is SGDLS and CDR2 is YYNGEE. This clone has just a few counts. The chain uses TRBV9 and TRBJ2-7, with TRBD2 identical over 10 bases. This sequence was found in an adult with an advanced solid tumor such as melanoma, head and neck, liver or kidney cancer. The starting material was CD4+ or CD8+ T cells sorted from blood, obtained in a trial of the OX40 agonist ivuxolimab. CDR3 region: CASSVEGSGGLPYEQYF. DNA of the CDR3: TGTGCCAGCAGCGTAGAGGGTAGCGGGGGGTTGCCCTACGAGCAGTACTTC.